The subject of this entry is one T cell receptor (beta chain). Its antigen is not known. Generated by immunoSEQ multiplex PCR, the TCRdb table keeps only in-frame clones and is missing some. In the table there are approximately 15,000 clones, roughly 70% of which are singletons. The data belong to a study of vaccination effects on CD4 cells after COVID-19. Germline loops: CDR1 ENHRY, CDR2 SYGVKD. With 4 bases clipped from V and 6 bases from J, the junction kept 12 bases outside the gene matches. CDR3 length: 16 amino acids. After expansion with viral peptide pools in the ViraFEST assay, antigen-specific CD4+ T cells were sequenced. Following 10 days of culture, CD4+ T cells were isolated. Two-dose BNT162b2 or mRNA-1273 vaccination was given to participants. Vaccinated recipients, who were negative for nucleocapsid antibodies, had no history of SARS-CoV-2 infection.

The source of this sequence is a human donor who received a COVID-19 vaccine. The chain has TRBV10-3 and TRBJ2-1; TRBD2 agrees at 7 bases. Sequencing used CD4+ T cells from PBMCs cultured with HCoV-NL63 spike peptides, obtained after COVID-19 vaccination. The CDR3 coding sequence is TGTGCCATCAGTGCCGGTAGCGGGCTCTCCGGCAATGAGCAGTTCTTC. Its protein is CAISAGSGLSGNEQFF.